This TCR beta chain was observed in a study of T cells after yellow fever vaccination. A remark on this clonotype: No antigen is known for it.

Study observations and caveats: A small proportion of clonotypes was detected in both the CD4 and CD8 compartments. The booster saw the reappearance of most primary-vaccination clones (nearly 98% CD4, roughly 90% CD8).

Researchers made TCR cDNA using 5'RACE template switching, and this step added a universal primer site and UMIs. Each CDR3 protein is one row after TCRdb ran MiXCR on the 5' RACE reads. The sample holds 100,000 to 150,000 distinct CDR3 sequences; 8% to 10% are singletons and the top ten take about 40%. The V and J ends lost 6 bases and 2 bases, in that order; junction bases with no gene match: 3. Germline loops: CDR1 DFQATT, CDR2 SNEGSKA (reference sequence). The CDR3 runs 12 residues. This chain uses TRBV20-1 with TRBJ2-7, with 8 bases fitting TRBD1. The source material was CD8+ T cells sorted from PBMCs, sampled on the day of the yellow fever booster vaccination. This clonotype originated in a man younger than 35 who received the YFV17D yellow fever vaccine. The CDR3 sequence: CSANRGTYEQYF. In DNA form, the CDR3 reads TGCAGTGCCAACAGGGGGACCTACGAGCAGTACTTC.